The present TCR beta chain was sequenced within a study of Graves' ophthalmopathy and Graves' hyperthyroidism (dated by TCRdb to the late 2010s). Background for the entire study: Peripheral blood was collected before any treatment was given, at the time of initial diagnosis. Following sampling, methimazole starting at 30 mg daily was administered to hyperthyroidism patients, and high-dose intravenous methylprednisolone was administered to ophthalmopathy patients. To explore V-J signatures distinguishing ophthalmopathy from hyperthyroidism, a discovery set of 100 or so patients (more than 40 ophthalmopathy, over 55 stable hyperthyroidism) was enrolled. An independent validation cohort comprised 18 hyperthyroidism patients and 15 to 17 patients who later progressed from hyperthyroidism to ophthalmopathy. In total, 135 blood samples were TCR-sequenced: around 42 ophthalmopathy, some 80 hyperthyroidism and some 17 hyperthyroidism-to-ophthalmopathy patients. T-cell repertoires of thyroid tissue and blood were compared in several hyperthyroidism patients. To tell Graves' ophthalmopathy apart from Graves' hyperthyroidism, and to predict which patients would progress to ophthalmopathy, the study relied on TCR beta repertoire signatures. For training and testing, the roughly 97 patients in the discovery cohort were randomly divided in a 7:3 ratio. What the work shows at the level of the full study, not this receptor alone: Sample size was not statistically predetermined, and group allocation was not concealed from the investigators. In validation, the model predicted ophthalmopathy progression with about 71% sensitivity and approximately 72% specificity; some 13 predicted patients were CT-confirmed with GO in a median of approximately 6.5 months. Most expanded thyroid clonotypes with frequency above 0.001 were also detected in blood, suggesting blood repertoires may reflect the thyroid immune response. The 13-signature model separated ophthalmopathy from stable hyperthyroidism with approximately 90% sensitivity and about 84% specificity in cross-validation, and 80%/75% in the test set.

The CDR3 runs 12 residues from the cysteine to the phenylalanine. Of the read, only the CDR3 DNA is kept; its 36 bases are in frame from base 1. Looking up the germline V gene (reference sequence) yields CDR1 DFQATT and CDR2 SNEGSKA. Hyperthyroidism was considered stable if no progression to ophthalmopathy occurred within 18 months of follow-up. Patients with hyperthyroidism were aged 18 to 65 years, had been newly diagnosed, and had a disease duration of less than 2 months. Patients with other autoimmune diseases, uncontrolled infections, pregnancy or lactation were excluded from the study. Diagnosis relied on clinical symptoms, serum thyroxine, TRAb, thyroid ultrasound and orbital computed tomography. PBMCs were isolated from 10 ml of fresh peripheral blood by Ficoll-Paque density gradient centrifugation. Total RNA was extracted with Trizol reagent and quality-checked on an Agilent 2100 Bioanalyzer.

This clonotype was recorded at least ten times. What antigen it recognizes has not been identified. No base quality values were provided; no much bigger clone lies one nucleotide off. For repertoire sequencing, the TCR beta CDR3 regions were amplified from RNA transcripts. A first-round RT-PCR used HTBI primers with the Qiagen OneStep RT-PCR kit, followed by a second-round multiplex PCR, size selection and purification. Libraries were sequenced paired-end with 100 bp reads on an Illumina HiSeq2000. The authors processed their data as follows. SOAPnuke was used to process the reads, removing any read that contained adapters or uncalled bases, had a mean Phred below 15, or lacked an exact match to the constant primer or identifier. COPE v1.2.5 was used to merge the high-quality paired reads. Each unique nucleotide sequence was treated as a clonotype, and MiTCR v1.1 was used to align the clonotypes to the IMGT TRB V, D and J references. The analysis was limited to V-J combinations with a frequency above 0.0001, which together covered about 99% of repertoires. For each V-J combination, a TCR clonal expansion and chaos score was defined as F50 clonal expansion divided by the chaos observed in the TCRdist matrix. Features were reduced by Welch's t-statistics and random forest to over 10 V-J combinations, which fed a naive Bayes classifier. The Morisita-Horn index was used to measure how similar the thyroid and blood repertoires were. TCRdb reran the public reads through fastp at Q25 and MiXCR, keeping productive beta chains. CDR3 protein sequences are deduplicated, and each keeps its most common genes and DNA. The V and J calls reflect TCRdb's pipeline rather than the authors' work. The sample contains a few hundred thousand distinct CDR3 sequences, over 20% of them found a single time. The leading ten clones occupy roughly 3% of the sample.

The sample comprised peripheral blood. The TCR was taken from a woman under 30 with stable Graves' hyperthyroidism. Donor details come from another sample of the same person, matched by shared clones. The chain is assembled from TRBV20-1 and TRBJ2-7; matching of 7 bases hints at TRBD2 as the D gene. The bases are TGCAGGGGGGGGACATCGTCCTACGAGCAGTACTTC. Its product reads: CRGGTSSYEQYF.